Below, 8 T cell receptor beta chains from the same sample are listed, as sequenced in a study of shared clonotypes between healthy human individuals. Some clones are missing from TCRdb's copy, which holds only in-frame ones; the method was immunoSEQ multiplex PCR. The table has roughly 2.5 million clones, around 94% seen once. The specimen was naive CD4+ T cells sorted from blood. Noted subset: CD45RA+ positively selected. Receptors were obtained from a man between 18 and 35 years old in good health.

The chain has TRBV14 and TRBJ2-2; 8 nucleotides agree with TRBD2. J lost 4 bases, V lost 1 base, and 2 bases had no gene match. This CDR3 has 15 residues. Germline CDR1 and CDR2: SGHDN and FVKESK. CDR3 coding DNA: TGTGCCAGCAGCCAAGGGAGCGGGGGCACCGGGGAGCTGTTTTTT. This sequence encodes CASSQGSGGTGELFF.

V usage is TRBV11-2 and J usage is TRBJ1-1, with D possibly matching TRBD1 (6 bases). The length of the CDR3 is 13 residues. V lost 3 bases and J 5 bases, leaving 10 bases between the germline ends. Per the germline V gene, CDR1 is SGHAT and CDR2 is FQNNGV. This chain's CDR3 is CASSFGGQTEAFF. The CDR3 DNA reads TGTGCCAGCAGCTTTGGGGGGCAGACTGAAGCTTTCTTT.

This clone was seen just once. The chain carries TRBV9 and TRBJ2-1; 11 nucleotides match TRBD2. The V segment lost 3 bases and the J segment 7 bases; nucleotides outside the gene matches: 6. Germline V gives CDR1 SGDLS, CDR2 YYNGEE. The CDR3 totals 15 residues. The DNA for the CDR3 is TGTGCCAGCAGCGCAACTAGCGGGAGCGAGAATGAGCAGTTCTTC. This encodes CASSATSGSENEQFF.

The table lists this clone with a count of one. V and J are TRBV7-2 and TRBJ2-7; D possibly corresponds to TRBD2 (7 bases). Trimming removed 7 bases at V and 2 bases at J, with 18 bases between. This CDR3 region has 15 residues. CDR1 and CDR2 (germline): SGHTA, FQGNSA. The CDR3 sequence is CASTRAWGGAYEQYF. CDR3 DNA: TGTGCCAGCACCCGGGCGTGGGGGGGCGCCTACGAGCAGTACTTC.

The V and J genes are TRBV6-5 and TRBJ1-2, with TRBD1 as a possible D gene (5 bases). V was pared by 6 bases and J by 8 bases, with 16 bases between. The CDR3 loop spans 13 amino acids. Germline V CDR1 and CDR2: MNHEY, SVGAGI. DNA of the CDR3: TGTGCCAGCAGAACCGGGACCCGCGGGGGCTACACCTTC. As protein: CASRTGTRGGYTF.

This chain's CDR3 is CASSPTRIPPETQYF. For the CDR3, the DNA is TGTGCCAGCTCACCAACGCGGATACCCCCGGAGACCCAGTACTTC. The chain joins TRBV18 to TRBJ2-5; D unresolved. V lost 2 bases to trimming and J lost 5 bases, with 15 bases between them. The germline V gene has CDR1 KGHSH and CDR2 LQKENI. CDR3 length: 15 residues.

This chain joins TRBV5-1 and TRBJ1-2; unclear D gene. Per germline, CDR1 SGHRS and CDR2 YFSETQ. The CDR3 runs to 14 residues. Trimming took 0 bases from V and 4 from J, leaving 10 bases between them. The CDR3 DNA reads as TGCGCCAGCAGCTTGGCGCCGGGTTCCTATGGCTACACCTTC. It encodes CASSLAPGSYGYTF.

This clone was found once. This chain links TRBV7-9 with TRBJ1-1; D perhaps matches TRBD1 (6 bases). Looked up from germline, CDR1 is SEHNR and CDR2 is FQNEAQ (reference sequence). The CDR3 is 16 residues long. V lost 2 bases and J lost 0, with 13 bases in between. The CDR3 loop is CASSLSGQIMNTEAFF. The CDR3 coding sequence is TGTGCCAGCAGCTTATCCGGACAGATAATGAACACTGAAGCTTTCTTT.